The entry below gives a single T cell receptor beta chain sequence along with its context. The sample belongs to a study of T cell clones after liver transplantation. The germline V gene has CDR1 LNHDA and CDR2 SQIVND (reference sequence). V was pared by 1 base and J by 0 bases, with 13 bases between. This CDR3 is 16 amino acids long. Libraries were prepared by immunoSEQ multiplex PCR; TCRdb keeps only in-frame clonotypes and omits some of them. Among 70,000 to 95,000 clones listed, approximately 87% were seen once. The receptor was derived from a human patient who received a liver transplant. The graft donor may have given rise to some T cells. This chain joins TRBV19 and TRBJ2-7; no firm D call. The input for sequencing was CD4+ T cells from blood, taken at the 22-month timepoint. Here the CDR3 reads CASSIGTPRGSYEQYF. In nucleotides, the CDR3 is TGTGCCAGTAGTATAGGTACCCCGCGAGGCTCCTACGAGCAGTACTTC.